This note documents a single TCR beta chain sequence. These data come from a study of T-cell reconstitution after alpha-beta-depleted transplantation in children. Germline values: CDR1 LGHNA, CDR2 YNFKEQ. The germline V and J ends were trimmed by 2 bases and 1 base, with 27 bases remaining between them. The CDR3 has 21 amino acids. Unique molecular identifiers were incorporated into the prepared TCRbeta library. TCRdb itself ran the PCR reads through MiXCR, one entry per CDR3 protein. The repertoire consists of over 550,000 distinct CDR3 sequences, with about 10% occurring once and the leading ten covering roughly 3.9%.

The receptor comes from a human donor who donated a stem cell graft to a child with acute myeloid leukemia. The source was PBMCs from the stem cell graft donor, collected from the stem cell graft. The chain recombines TRBV4-2 with TRBJ2-1; D ambiguous. CDR3: CASSQYRGRQEHTRSYNEQFF. CDR3 DNA: TGTGCCAGCAGCCAATATCGTGGTCGGCAAGAACACACACGGTCCTACAATGAGCAGTTCTTC.